A single T cell receptor beta chain is shown here with its context. Its target is not known. MiXCR, applied by TCRdb to the RACE reads, yields one record per CDR3 protein. The sample shows 180,000 or so distinct CDR3 sequences, 20% to 25% of them seen only once. Documented time point: patch test 1, 2 weeks after DPC sensitization. Regarding treatment: therapeutic diphenylcyclopropenone sensitization with weekly scalp DPC. The sample comes from a study of human T cells and chemical hapten exposure. Study in general: For the roughly 25-week duration of the study, patients were given weekly doses of diphenylcyclopropenone on the scalp. General study findings and limits: Healthy people's immune response may differ from that of the donors, who had alopecia. A positive correlation with patch test score was found for PT1 expanded TCR counts.

Germline V CDR1 and CDR2: SEHNR, FQNEAQ (reference sequence). This CDR3 comprises 13 residues. V was cut by 3 bases and J by 2 bases, with 8 bases left in between. The sequence came from a woman aged 45-65 years with alopecia areata. Some clones in this sample may be carry-over from other donors' samples. The chain links TRBV7-9 to TRBJ2-7, with D perhaps matching TRBD1 (5 bases). The sequencing used whole blood, collected in connection with sensitization to the hapten diphenylcyclopropenone (DPC). The CDR3 coding sequence is TGTGCCAGCAGCTTTAAGGGGACCTACGAGCAGTACTTC. Amino acids: CASSFKGTYEQYF.